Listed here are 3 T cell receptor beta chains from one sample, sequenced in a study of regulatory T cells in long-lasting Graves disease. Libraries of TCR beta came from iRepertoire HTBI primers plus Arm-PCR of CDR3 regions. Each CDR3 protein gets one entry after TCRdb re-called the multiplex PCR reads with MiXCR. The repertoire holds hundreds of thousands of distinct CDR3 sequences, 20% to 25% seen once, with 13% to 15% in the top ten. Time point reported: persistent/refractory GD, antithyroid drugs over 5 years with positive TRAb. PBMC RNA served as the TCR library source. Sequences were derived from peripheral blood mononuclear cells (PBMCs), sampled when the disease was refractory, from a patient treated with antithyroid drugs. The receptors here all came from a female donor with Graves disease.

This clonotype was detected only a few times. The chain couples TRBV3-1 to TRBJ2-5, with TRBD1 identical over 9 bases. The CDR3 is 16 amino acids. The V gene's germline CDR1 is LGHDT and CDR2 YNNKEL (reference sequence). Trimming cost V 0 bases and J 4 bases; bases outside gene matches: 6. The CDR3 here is CASSQEPGTGRETQYF. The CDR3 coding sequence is TGTGCCAGCAGCCAAGAACCCGGGACAGGGCGAGAGACCCAGTACTTC.

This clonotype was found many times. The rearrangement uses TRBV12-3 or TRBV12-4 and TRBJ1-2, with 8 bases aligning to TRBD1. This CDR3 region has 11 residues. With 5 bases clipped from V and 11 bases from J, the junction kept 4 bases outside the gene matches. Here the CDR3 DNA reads TGTGCCAGCAGTCGGACAGGGCCGTACACCTTC. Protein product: CASSRTGPYTF.

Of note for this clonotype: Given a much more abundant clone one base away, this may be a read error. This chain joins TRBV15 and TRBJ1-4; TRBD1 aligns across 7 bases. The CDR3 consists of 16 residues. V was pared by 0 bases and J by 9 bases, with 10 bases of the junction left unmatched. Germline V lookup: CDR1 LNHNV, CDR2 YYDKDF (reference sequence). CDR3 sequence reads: CATSRDLGTVSKKLFF. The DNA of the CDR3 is TGTGCCACCAGCAGAGATTTGGGGACAGTCTCTAAAAAACTGTTTTTT.